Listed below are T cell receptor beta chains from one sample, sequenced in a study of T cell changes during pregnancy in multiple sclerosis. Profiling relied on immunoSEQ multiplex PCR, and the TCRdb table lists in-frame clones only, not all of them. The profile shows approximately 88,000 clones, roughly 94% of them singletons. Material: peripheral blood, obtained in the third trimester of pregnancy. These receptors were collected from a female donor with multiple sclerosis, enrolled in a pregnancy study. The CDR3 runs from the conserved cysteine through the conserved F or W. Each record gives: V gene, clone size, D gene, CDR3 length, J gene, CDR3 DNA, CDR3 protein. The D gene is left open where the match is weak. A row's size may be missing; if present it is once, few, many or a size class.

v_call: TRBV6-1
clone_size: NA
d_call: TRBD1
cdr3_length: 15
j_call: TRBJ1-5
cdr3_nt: TGTGCCAGCCACGACTCACAGGGGGCAAGACAGCCCCAGCATTTT
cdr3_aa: CASHDSQGARQPQHF

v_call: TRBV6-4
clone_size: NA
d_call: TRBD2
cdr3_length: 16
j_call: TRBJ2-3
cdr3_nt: TGTGCCAGCAGTGTTTCGGTTAGCGGGGGGAGAGATACGCAGTATTTT
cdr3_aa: CASSVSVSGGRDTQYF

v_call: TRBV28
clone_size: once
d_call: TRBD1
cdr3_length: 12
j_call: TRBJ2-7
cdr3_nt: TGTGCCAGCGGGGACAGGGTCTACGAGCAGTACTTC
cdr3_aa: CASGDRVYEQYF

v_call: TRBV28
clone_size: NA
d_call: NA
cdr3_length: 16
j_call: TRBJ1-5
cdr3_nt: TGTGCCAGCTCGACGGGATGGGTGGTAAGCAATCAGCCCCAGCATTTT
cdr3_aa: CASSTGWVVSNQPQHF

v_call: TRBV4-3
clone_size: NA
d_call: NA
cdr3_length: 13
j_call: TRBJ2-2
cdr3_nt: TGCGCCAGCAGCCACGCTTTTAGCGGGGAGCTGTTTTTT
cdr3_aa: CASSHAFSGELFF

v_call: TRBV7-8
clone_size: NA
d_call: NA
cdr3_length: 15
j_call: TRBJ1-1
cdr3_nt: TGTGCCAGCAGCTTAGGACTTTCCGGGAACACTGAAGCTTTCTTT
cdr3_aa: CASSLGLSGNTEAFF

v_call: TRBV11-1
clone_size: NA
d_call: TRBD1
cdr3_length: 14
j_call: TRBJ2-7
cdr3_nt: TGTGCCAGCAGCCTACAGGGGCTCCCCTACGAGCAGTACTTC
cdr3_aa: CASSLQGLPYEQYF

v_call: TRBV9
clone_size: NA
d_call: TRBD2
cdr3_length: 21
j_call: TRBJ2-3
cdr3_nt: TGTGCCAGCAGCGACTACTCCGGGACTAGCGGGACGGGACGGTCGCCAGATACGCAGTATTTT
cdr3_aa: CASSDYSGTSGTGRSPDTQYF

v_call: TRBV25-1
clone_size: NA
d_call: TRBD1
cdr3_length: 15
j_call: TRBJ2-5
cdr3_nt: TGTGCCAGCAGTTCCCGAGGACAGGGGGAAGAGACCCAGTACTTC
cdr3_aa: CASSSRGQGEETQYF

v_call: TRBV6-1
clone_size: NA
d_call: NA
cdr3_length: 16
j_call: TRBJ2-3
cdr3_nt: TGTGCCAGCAGTGAAATCAGACAGGTCGGCACAGATACGCAGTATTTT
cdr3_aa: CASSEIRQVGTDTQYF

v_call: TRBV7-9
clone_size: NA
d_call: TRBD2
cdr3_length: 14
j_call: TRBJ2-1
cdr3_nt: TGTGCCAGCAGTAAGCGGGAGAGGGGCAATGAGCAGTTCTTC
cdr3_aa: CASSKRERGNEQFF

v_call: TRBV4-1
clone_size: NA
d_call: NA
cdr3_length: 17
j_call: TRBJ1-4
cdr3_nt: TGCGCCAGCAGCCAAGATGGGTTCAGGGGTCATAATGAAAAACTGTTTTTT
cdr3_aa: CASSQDGFRGHNEKLFF

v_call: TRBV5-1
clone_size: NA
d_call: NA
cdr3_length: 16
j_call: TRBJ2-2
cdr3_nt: TGCGCCAGCAGCTCGGGTCTGAGGTGGGACACCGGGGAGCTGTTTTTT
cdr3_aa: CASSSGLRWDTGELFF

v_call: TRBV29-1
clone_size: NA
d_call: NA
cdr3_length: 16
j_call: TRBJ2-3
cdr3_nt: TGCAGCGTTGCCCCCGGAGGAGGCCTAGCGACAGATACGCAGTATTTT
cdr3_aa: CSVAPGGGLATDTQYF

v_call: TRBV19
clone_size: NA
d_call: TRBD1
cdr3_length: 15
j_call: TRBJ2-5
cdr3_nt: TGTGCCAGTAGTATGACAGGGAATTCCCAAGAGACCCAGTACTTC
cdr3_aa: CASSMTGNSQETQYF

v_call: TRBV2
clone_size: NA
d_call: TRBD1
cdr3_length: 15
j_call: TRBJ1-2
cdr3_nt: TGTGCCAGCAGTGACGGGACAGGGCGGATGGATGGCTACACCTTC
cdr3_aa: CASSDGTGRMDGYTF

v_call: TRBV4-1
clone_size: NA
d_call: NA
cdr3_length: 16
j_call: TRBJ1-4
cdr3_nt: TGCGCCAGCAGCCCCCGGGAGGTTGCAACTAATGAAAAACTGTTTTTT
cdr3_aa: CASSPREVATNEKLFF

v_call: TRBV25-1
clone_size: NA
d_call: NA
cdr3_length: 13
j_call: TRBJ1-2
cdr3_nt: TGTGCCAGCAGTGGAGGCAGGGTCTATGGCTACACCTTC
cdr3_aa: CASSGGRVYGYTF

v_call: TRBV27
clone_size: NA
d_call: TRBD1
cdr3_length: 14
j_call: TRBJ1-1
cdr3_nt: TGTGCCAGCAGACCGGGACAGCTGAACACTGAAGCTTTCTTT
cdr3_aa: CASRPGQLNTEAFF